The sequence of this TCR beta chain was determined in a study of OX40 agonist ivuxolimab in advanced cancers. Study summary: Anti-PD-1, anti-PD-L1 or anti-CTLA-4 therapy given earlier was allowed, and 30% to 45% had some. Findings of the study overall: Both CD4+ and CD8+ T cell populations in blood had undergone clonal expansion by week 6 at 0.1 to 3.0 mg/kg.

The protocol was immunoSEQ multiplex PCR, while the TCRdb copy is restricted to in-frame clones and leaves out a portion. The data show tens of thousands of clones, with 80% to 90% seen just once and less than 4% held by the top ten. Exclusion applied to patients with autoimmune disease history or systemic immunosuppression. With baseline, cycle 4 day 1, and cycle 7 day 1 as timepoints, blood was sampled. This clone was seen only a few times. Its cognate antigen is unknown. The V gene's germline CDR1 is GTSNPN and CDR2 SVGIG (reference sequence). V lost 2 bases to trimming and J lost 0 bases, with 18 bases between them. The CDR3 sequence is 17 residues long.

The genes are TRBV30 and TRBJ2-3, with D perhaps matching TRBD1 (6 bases). The source is an adult with an advanced solid tumor such as melanoma, head and neck, liver or kidney cancer. The specimen comprised CD4+ or CD8+ T cells sorted from blood, sampled in a trial of the OX40 agonist ivuxolimab. The CDR3 loop is CAWSMSIGGASTDTQYF. CDR3 in DNA: TGTGCCTGGAGTATGAGTATAGGGGGAGCTAGCACAGATACGCAGTATTTT.